Listed below are T cell receptor beta chains from one sample, sequenced in a study of T-cell memory formation after mild COVID-19. In TCRdb, the 5' RACE reads were re-called with MiXCR into one record per CDR3 protein. The sample shows 140,000 to 150,000 distinct CDR3 sequences, about 19% of them seen only once. The sample taken for sequencing was PBMCs or a T cell subset sorted from them (not recorded which). All receptors derive from an adult woman who had mild COVID-19 (a few samples of this study predate the infection). Cell type and time point are not known. Both conserved end residues are part of each CDR3. A D gene is named only where the DNA matches it firmly. Clone size is stated in some rows and not others, as once, few, many or a class when expanded.

clone size	D gene	CDR3 length	V gene	J gene	CDR3 DNA	CDR3 protein
.	.	13	TRBV5-1	TRBJ1-2	TGCGCCAGCAGCCCGGACAGTGTCGATGGCTACACCTTC	CASSPDSVDGYTF
.	.	13	TRBV20-1	TRBJ1-2	TGCAGTGCTAGTCGTCAGCAAAGCTATGGCTACACCTTC	CSASRQQSYGYTF
few	.	15	TRBV24-1	TRBJ2-5	TGTGCCACCAGTGAACCACTAGACTCGCGGGAGACCCAGTACTTC	CATSEPLDSRETQYF
few	TRBD2	15	TRBV5-1	TRBJ2-7	TGCGCCAGCAGCTATACTAGCGGGAGGGTCTACGAGCAGTACTTC	CASSYTSGRVYEQYF
.	.	12	TRBV20-1	TRBJ2-5	TGCAGTGCTACTCCTGGGAAGGAGACCCAGTACTTC	CSATPGKETQYF
few	.	13	TRBV7-2	TRBJ2-1	TGTGCCAGCAGCTCAGATATCTCCAGCGTGCAGTTCTTC	CASSSDISSVQFF
.	.	17	TRBV4-1	TRBJ1-2	TGCGCCAGCAGCCCCACGCGCCAGGCAGGGCCTATCAATGGCTACACCTTC	CASSPTRQAGPINGYTF
.	TRBD1	16	TRBV25-1	TRBJ2-1	TGTGCCAGCAGTGGGACCACAGGGGAAACCTGGAATGAGCAGTTCTTC	CASSGTTGETWNEQFF
.	.	13	TRBV10-3	TRBJ2-5	TGTGCCATCAGCCTAGCGCCTCAAGAGACCCAGTACTTC	CAISLAPQETQYF
.	.	14	TRBV12-3/TRBV12-4	TRBJ2-7	TGTGCCAGCAGTTCAATAGCGCGCTCCTACGAGCAGTACTTC	CASSSIARSYEQYF
.	.	13	TRBV14	TRBJ1-5	TGTGCCAGCGCTCCAGGGGCCCAAGGGCCCCAGCATTTT	CASAPGAQGPQHF
.	.	21	TRBV23-1	TRBJ1-6	TGCGCCAGCAGTCAAAATCGTGGGGGGCGGGACGCGAGCGTGCCAAATTCACCCCTCCACTTT	CASSQNRGGRDASVPNSPLHF
.	TRBD1	15	TRBV10-3	TRBJ2-7	TGTGCCATCAGTGAAACGGGACAGGGCAGGGGAGAGCAGTACTTC	CAISETGQGRGEQYF
few	.	13	TRBV6-5	TRBJ2-1	TGTGCCAGCAGCCCGAGAGGGGGGGCGGAGCAGTTCTTC	CASSPRGGAEQFF
few	.	16	TRBV24-1	TRBJ2-1	TGTGCCACCAGTGATTTTACGGGGAGGTACCACAATGAGCAGTTCTTC	CATSDFTGRYHNEQFF
once	.	16	TRBV6-1	TRBJ1-2	TGTGCCACCCTCAGGGAAGTAACAACGACAAACTATGGCTACACCTTC	CATLREVTTTNYGYTF
many	.	16	TRBV30	TRBJ2-7	TGTGCCTGGAGTGGCACCCCCCACCGCGGCGCCTACGAGCAGTACTTC	CAWSGTPHRGAYEQYF
few	.	16	TRBV12-3/TRBV12-4	TRBJ2-3	TGTGCCAGCAGTTTAGGACTAACCCGAACTACAGATACGCAGTATTTT	CASSLGLTRTTDTQYF
few	TRBD1	14	TRBV20-1	TRBJ2-5	TGCAGTGCTAGTGGTCAGGGGGCAATGGAGACCCAGTACTTC	CSASGQGAMETQYF
few	.	15	TRBV4-2	TRBJ2-5	TGTGCCAGCAGCCAAGGGACGGAGCTATGGGAGACCCAGTACTTC	CASSQGTELWETQYF
.	.	16	TRBV5-1	TRBJ1-1	TGCGCCAGCAGCAAAGGACCGGGTCGGGTGAACACTGAAGCTTTCTTT	CASSKGPGRVNTEAFF
.	.	13	TRBV20-1	TRBJ1-1	TGCAGTGCTAGCTTCTCGGGTCGGGCTGAAGCTTTCTTT	CSASFSGRAEAFF
few	.	14	TRBV5-6	TRBJ1-2	TGTGCCAGCAGCTTTCCGACGGCCCCCAATGGCTACACCTTC	CASSFPTAPNGYTF
.	TRBD1	15	TRBV5-1	TRBJ2-3	TGCGCCAGCAGCAGGCGACAGGGAAGCACAGATACGCAGTATTTT	CASSRRQGSTDTQYF
few	.	11	TRBV20-1	TRBJ1-2	TGCAGTGCTAGCCGCCGAAATGGCTACACCTTC	CSASRRNGYTF
.	TRBD2	20	TRBV3-1	TRBJ2-7	TGTGCCAGCAGCCCCCGTGGCGGGACTAGCGGCGTTAAGAGCTCCTACGAGCAGTACTTC	CASSPRGGTSGVKSSYEQYF
few	.	14	TRBV27	TRBJ1-2	TGTGCCAGCACCCCGTCGGGGCGACGGGATGGCTACACCTTC	CASTPSGRRDGYTF
few	TRBD1	14	TRBV2	TRBJ2-3	TGTGCCAGCAGTGCGGGACAGACCACAGATACGCAGTATTTT	CASSAGQTTDTQYF
few	TRBD2	18	TRBV7-2	TRBJ2-1	TGTGCCAGCAGCTTAGGGGGGACTAGCGTACGTTCCTACAATGAGCAGTTCTTC	CASSLGGTSVRSYNEQFF
.	.	13	TRBV29-1	TRBJ2-5	TGCAGCGTTTGCCTGAACAGGGCCGGGACCCAGTACTTC	CSVCLNRAGTQYF
many	.	14	TRBV12-3/TRBV12-4	TRBJ1-1	TGTGCCAGCAGTTATAGGGGGAGGGACACTGAAGCTTTCTTT	CASSYRGRDTEAFF